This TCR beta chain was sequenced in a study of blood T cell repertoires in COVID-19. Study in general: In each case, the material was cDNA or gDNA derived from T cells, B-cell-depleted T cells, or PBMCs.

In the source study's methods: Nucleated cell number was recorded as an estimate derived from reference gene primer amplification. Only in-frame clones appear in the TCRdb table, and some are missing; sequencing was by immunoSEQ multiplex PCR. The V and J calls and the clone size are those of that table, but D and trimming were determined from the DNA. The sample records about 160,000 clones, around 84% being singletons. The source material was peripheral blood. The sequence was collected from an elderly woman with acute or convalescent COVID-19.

The CDR3 region is CASSLQITNSPYEQYF. The CDR3 DNA reads TGCGCCAGCAGCCTACAAATAACAAATAGCCCCTACGAGCAGTACTTC. V is TRBV5-1 and J is TRBJ2-7; no clear D. Germline V CDR1 and CDR2: SGHRS, YFSETQ. The CDR3 is 16 residues long. V was trimmed by 4 bases and J by 2 bases, leaving 19 bases between them.